A single TCR beta chain is shown here with its context. Its antigen is unknown. This entry comes from a study of Tregs in tolerant kidney transplant recipients. The repertoire was sequenced with immunoSEQ multiplex PCR; TCRdb's copy has only in-frame clones and lacks some. The data contain about 31,000 clones, about 79% of them singletons. V gave up 5 bases and J gave up 2 bases; unmatched junction bases: 5. Germline V lookup: CDR1 MNHNY, CDR2 SVGAGI (reference sequence). The CDR3 totals 16 residues. The receptor was derived from a human donor in good health. The source material was Tregs from blood cultured with allogeneic cells. The V call is TRBV6-6, the J call TRBJ2-3; 12 bases map to TRBD2. CDR3: CASSRLAGAPTDTQYF. The CDR3 DNA is TGTGCCAGCAGTCGACTAGCGGGAGCCCCCACAGATACGCAGTATTTT.